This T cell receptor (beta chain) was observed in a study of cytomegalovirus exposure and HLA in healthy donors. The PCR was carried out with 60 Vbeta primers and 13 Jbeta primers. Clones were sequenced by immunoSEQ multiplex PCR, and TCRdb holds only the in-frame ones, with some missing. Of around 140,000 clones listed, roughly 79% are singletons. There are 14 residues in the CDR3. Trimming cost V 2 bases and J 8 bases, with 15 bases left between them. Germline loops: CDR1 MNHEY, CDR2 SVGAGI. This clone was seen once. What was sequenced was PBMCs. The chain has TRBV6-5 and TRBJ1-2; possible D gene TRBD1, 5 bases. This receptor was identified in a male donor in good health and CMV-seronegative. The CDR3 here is CASSYGRAGGGYTF. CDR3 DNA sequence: TGTGCCAGCAGTTACGGCAGGGCCGGGGGGGGCTACACCTTC.